The 19 T cell receptor beta chains below were found in one sample sequenced in a study of CD8+ T cells in alopecia areata. Noted treatment: oral pan-JAK inhibitor, 5-10 mg twice daily. RNA was isolated and reverse transcribed to cDNA, the sequencing template. TCRdb's copy holds only in-frame clones and misses some; the assay was immunoSEQ multiplex PCR. The data show about 180,000 clones, about 53% seen once. Sequences were derived from CD8+ T cells sorted from blood, sampled at week 24, from a patient treated with tofacitinib. The receptors here all came from a human donor with alopecia areata.

This clone was seen just once. The rearrangement links TRBV25-1 to TRBJ2-1, with D perhaps given as TRBD1 or TRBD2 (5 bases each). Germline assignment: CDR1 MGHDK and CDR2 SYGVNS. The CDR3 is made up of 13 amino acids. Trimming took off 6 bases at V and 8 bases at J, with 14 bases between the two ends. CDR3 sequence: CASSETVGDEQFF. In nucleotides, the CDR3 is TGTGCCAGCAGCGAGACTGTGGGGGATGAGCAGTTCTTC.

This chain connects TRBV30 to TRBJ1-2; D uncertain. Trimming pared 0 bases from V and 3 bases from J, leaving 2 bases between. Germline CDR1 and CDR2: GTSNPN and SVGIG (reference sequence). This CDR3 comprises 11 residues. CDR3 sequence: CAWSVDYGYTF. The CDR3 bases are TGTGCCTGGAGTGTAGACTATGGCTACACCTTC.

The sample holds a few counts of this clone. This chain links TRBV29-1 with TRBJ2-1, with D unresolved. CDR1 SQVTM and CDR2 ANQGSEA come from the germline V gene. The V end lost 2 bases, the J end lost 5 bases, and 16 bases lay between the germline ends. The CDR3 extends over 15 amino acids. The CDR3 DNA reads TGCAGCGTTGAAACTGCCCAGGACGGGCACAATGAGCAGTTCTTC. Its translation is CSVETAQDGHNEQFF.

CDR3 sequence reads: CASSQGGNAYEQYF. The CDR3 DNA reads as TGCGCCAGCAGCCAAGGGGGAAACGCCTACGAGCAGTACTTC. The chain links TRBV4-1 to TRBJ2-7; D gene uncertain. Germline lookup yields CDR1 MGHRA and CDR2 YSYEKL. V was shortened by 1 base and J by 2 bases, with 9 bases between the two germline ends. The CDR3 is made up of 14 amino acids.

The chain couples TRBV6-6 to TRBJ2-7; possibly TRBD1 or TRBD2 for D (5 bases each). The CDR3 runs to 13 residues. Trimming took 9 bases from V and 0 from J, leaving 12 bases between them. Germline V gene sequence: CDR1 MNHNY, CDR2 SVGAGI (reference sequence). The CDR3 sequence is CASEGLSSYEQYF. In DNA form, the CDR3 reads TGTGCCAGTGAGGGGTTGAGCTCCTACGAGCAGTACTTC.

The chain uses TRBV7-8 and TRBJ1-1, with a tentative D call TRBD1 (6 bases). Germline lookup yields CDR1 SGHVS and CDR2 FQNEAQ. The CDR3 loop spans 15 amino acids. The V end was cut by 1 base, the J end by 3 bases, with 12 bases between. The CDR3 DNA reads as TGTGCCAGCAGCTTAGGGGGGCAGGGCTACACTGAAGCTTTCTTT. As protein: CASSLGGQGYTEAFF.

This clone was recorded a few times. The genes are TRBV27 and TRBJ2-7, with TRBD1 identical over 7 bases. V gave up 4 bases and J gave up 4 bases; unmatched junction bases: 10. Germline CDR1 MNHEY, CDR2 SMNVEV (reference sequence). The CDR3 has 15 residues. The DNA for the CDR3 is TGTGCCAGCAGTTCTGGACAGGCCAATAGGTACGAGCAGTACTTC. Translated, it gives CASSSGQANRYEQYF.

Only a few counts were recorded for this clone. As DNA, the CDR3 is TGTGCCAGCAGCCCGGCGCAGGAGGGGGCCGGCACAGATACGCAGTATTTT. Translating gives CASSPAQEGAGTDTQYF. This chain joins TRBV7-8 and TRBJ2-3; a weak D match, TRBD1 (7 bases). CDR1 is SGHVS, CDR2 FQNEAQ, per germline. Trimming pared 5 bases from V and 1 base from J, leaving 19 bases between. This CDR3 is 17 amino acids long.

This sequence joins TRBV2 and TRBJ1-2; the D gene is possibly TRBD1 (5 bases). V dropped 9 bases and J dropped 1 base, with 15 bases sitting between them. The CDR3 length is 14 residues. The germline gives CDR1 SNHLY, CDR2 FYNNEI. CDR3 loop: CASRSGDDNYGYTF. CDR3 in DNA: TGTGCCAGTAGGTCGGGGGATGATAACTATGGCTACACCTTC.

This chain links TRBV5-6 with TRBJ2-1; D possibly matches TRBD1 or TRBD2 (5 bases each). Trimming took off 0 bases at V and 5 bases at J, with 9 bases between the two ends. In germline, CDR1 is SGHDT, CDR2 YYEEEE. The CDR3 contains 14 residues. The CDR3 sequence is CASSLGDGHNEQFF. The CDR3 region has the DNA TGTGCCAGCAGCTTGGGGGACGGGCACAATGAGCAGTTCTTC.

The chain links TRBV4-1 to TRBJ1-6; D ambiguous. The V gene lost 0 bases and the J gene lost 3 bases, with 9 bases spanning the gap. CDR3 length: 16 amino acids. CDR1 is MGHRA and CDR2 is YSYEKL in the germline V gene. CDR3 sequence: CASSQEIGDYNSPLHF. In nucleotides, the CDR3 is TGCGCCAGCAGCCAAGAAATTGGGGACTATAATTCACCCCTCCACTTT.

This clone was picked up a small number of times. Here the CDR3 DNA reads TGTGCCAGCAGCGCGAACGGACAGTTAGGGCTGAATGAAAAACTGTTTTTT. It codes for CASSANGQLGLNEKLFF. This chain uses TRBV9 with TRBJ1-4; tentatively, D is TRBD1 (6 bases). This CDR3 spans 17 amino acids. Trimming cost V 3 bases and J 5 bases, with 20 bases left between them. CDR1 and CDR2 (germline): SGDLS, YYNGEE.

In this sample, this clone turned up a few times. The chain links TRBV29-1 to TRBJ2-7, with TRBD1 matching 7 bases. The germline V gene has CDR1 SQVTM and CDR2 ANQGSEA. V was pared by 5 bases and J by 3 bases, with 4 bases of the junction left unmatched. CDR3 length: 12 amino acids. DNA of the CDR3: TGCAGCGTTAACACAGGGGACTACGAGCAGTACTTC. This sequence encodes CSVNTGDYEQYF.

V and J are TRBV15 and TRBJ1-6; unclear D gene. There are 15 residues in the CDR3. The germline V gene has CDR1 LNHNV and CDR2 YYDKDF (reference sequence). V was clipped by 4 bases and J by 0 bases, with 7 bases between them. This CDR3 is CATSNLSSYNSPLHF. For the CDR3, the DNA is TGTGCCACCAGCAACCTCAGCTCCTATAATTCACCCCTCCACTTT.

There are a few counts of this clone. The V call is TRBV5-6, the J call TRBJ1-2; D is unclear. In germline, CDR1 is SGHDT, CDR2 YYEEEE. V was cut by 0 bases and J by 3 bases, with 12 bases left in between. The CDR3 covers 15 residues. The CDR3 spells CASSLEGGPHYGYTF. The CDR3 coding sequence is TGTGCCAGCAGCTTGGAAGGAGGTCCCCACTATGGCTACACCTTC.

In its sample, this clone was seen a few times. The chain couples TRBV4-3 to TRBJ2-1; D might be TRBD2 (7 bases). The CDR3 contains 18 residues. Germline V gene sequence: CDR1 LGHNA, CDR2 YSLEER. The ends were cut back, 0 bases at V and 8 bases at J, with 23 bases in the middle. CDR3 nucleotides: TGCGCCAGCAGCCAAGAGGCGTTGTTGGGGGGGCCGGGCGATGAGCAGTTCTTC. Protein sequence: CASSQEALLGGPGDEQFF.

The chain combines TRBV29-1 with TRBJ1-2, with D possibly matching TRBD1 (6 bases). Germline V lookup: CDR1 SQVTM, CDR2 ANQGSEA. The V end was cut by 2 bases, the J end by 7 bases, with 11 bases between. The CDR3 contains 12 residues. CDR3 loop: CSVESWGAGYTF. CDR3 nucleotides: TGCAGCGTTGAATCGTGGGGGGCTGGCTACACCTTC.

Note on this clone: This CDR3 is also generated by other DNA sequences in the sample. The chain employs TRBV27 and TRBJ2-7; D is ambiguous. CDR3 length equals 13 residues. Germline loops: CDR1 MNHEY, CDR2 SMNVEV (reference sequence). The ends were cut back, 2 bases at V and 4 bases at J, with 9 bases in the middle. Here the CDR3 reads CASSLGRAYEQYF. The CDR3 DNA follows: TGTGCCAGCAGTTTAGGAAGGGCATACGAGCAGTACTTC.

This clone has more than one count but fewer than ten. J is TRBJ2-1 and V is TRBV27; 8 positions match TRBD1. This CDR3 spans 14 amino acids. The germline gives CDR1 MNHEY, CDR2 SMNVEV (reference sequence). V was clipped by 4 bases and J by 3 bases; unmatched bases: 2. The chain's CDR3 is CASSSGQVYNEQFF. For the CDR3, the DNA is TGTGCCAGCAGTTCGGGACAGGTCTACAATGAGCAGTTCTTC.